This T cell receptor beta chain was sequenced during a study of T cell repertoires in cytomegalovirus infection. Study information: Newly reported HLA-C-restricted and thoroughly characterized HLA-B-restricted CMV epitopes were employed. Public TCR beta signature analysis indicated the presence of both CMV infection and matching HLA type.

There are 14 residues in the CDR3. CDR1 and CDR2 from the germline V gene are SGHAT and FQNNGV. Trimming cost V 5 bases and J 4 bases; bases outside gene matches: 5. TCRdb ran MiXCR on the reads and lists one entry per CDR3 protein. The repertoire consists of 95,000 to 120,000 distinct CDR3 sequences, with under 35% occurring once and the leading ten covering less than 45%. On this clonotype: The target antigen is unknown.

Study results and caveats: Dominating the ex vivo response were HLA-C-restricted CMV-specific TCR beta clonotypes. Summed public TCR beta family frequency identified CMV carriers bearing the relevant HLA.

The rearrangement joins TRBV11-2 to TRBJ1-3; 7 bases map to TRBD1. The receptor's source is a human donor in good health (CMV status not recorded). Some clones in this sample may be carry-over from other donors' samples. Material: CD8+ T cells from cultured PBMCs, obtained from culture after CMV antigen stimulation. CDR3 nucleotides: TGTGCCAGCAGCCCCCGGGACAGAGGAAACACCATATATTTT. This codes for CASSPRDRGNTIYF.